Presented here are 22 T cell receptor beta chains from one specimen sequenced in a study of T cell repertoires in cytomegalovirus infection. MiXCR, run by TCRdb on the reads, gives a single entry per CDR3 protein. The repertoire holds around 290,000 distinct CDR3 sequences, about 23% seen once, with roughly 14% in the top ten. The sequenced sample was PBMCs. These receptors all stem from a human donor in good health (CMV status not recorded). Some clones in this sample may be carry-over from other donors' samples.

This clonotype has more than one count but fewer than ten. This chain joins TRBV28 and TRBJ1-1; D ambiguous. The CDR3 covers 12 residues. Germline CDR1 and CDR2: MDHEN and SYDVKM. V lost 4 bases, J lost 4 bases, and 7 bases lay in between. The CDR3 region is CASSSGLTEAFF. CDR3 bases: TGTGCCAGCAGTTCGGGCCTCACTGAAGCTTTCTTT.

This clonotype showed up just once. The chain is built from TRBV20-1 and TRBJ1-5; 7 nucleotides line up with TRBD1. CDR1 and CDR2 (germline): DFQATT, SNEGSKA (reference sequence). V trimming: 4 bases; J trimming: 3 bases; junction bases outside the gene matches: 3. The CDR3 length is 13 residues. CDR3: CSATTGDNQPQHF. CDR3 coding DNA: TGCAGTGCTACCACAGGGGACAATCAGCCCCAGCATTTT.

The chain recombines TRBV12-3 or TRBV12-4 with TRBJ2-5, with no clear D. The CDR3 has 13 amino acids. V was clipped by 7 bases and J by 5 bases, with 14 bases between them. The CDR3 DNA follows: TGTGCCAGCAAGGAAGGGCCCCTCGAGACCCAGTACTTC. It specifies CASKEGPLETQYF.

The chain has TRBV6-2 or TRBV6-3 and TRBJ2-7; possibly TRBD1 for D (6 bases). In germline, CDR1 is MNHEY, CDR2 SVGEGT. The CDR3 length is 15 residues. The V gene lost 3 bases and the J gene lost 5 bases, with 17 bases spanning the gap. The CDR3 sequence: CASSYLTGNYNEQYF. CDR3 DNA: TGTGCCAGCAGTTATCTCACAGGGAATTACAACGAGCAGTACTTC.

The rearrangement uses TRBV7-8 and TRBJ1-5; D gene uncertain. This CDR3 spans 15 amino acids. Germline V gene lookup returns CDR1 SGHVS and CDR2 FQNEAQ. Deletions cut 0 bases from V and 3 bases from J, with 9 bases between. CDR3 nucleotides: TGTGCCAGCAGCTTAGCGGGCAGAGCCAATCAGCCCCAGCATTTT. Its protein product is CASSLAGRANQPQHF.

CDR3 sequence: CASREDRGGWTAFF. CDR3 bases: TGTGCCAGCAGGGAGGACAGGGGAGGGTGGACCGCTTTCTTT. This chain uses TRBV28 with TRBJ1-1; 9 bases fit TRBD1. The length of the CDR3 is 14 residues. V was clipped by 6 bases and J by 11 bases; unmatched bases: 13. Germline V CDR1 and CDR2: MDHEN, SYDVKM.

As regards this clonotype: A much larger clone differs from this one at a single base, so this may be a read error. The genes are TRBV7-9 and TRBJ1-4; TRBD1 matches at 8 bases. V dropped 5 bases and J dropped 8; count of bases not matched to a gene: 7. The germline CDR1 and CDR2 sequences are SEHNR and FQNEAQ (reference sequence). The CDR3 covers 14 residues. For the CDR3, the DNA is TGTGCCAGCAGCCCCGGACAGGGAAGAGAAAAACTGTTTTTT. It specifies CASSPGQGREKLFF. Complete variable domain (other parts from reference TRBV7-9 and TRBJ1-4): DTGVSQNPRHKITKRGQNVTFRCDPISEHNRLYWYRQTLGQGPEFLTYFQNEAQLEKSRLLSDRFSAERPKGSFSTLEIQRTEQGDSAMYLCASSPGQGREKLFFGSGTQLSVL.

This clonotype was seen many times. V and J are TRBV7-2 and TRBJ2-1, with TRBD1 as a possible D gene (7 bases). Germline CDR1 is SGHTA and CDR2 is FQGNSA. With 1 base removed from V and 12 bases from J, the gap between germline ends came to 16 bases. CDR3 length: 14 amino acids. CDR3 amino acids: CASSLGARQGGQFF. CDR3 bases: TGTGCCAGCAGCTTAGGGGCTCGACAGGGAGGGCAGTTCTTC.

This clonotype has a count of ten or more. The V and J genes are TRBV7-2 and TRBJ1-5; weak D call: TRBD1 (5 bases). CDR1 and CDR2 from the germline V gene are SGHTA and FQGNSA. The CDR3 runs 15 residues. V lost 3 bases, J lost 7 bases, and 16 bases lay in between. The CDR3 loop is CASSLYRGGYQPQHF. CDR3 in DNA: TGTGCCAGCAGCTTGTATAGGGGAGGGTACCAGCCCCAGCATTTT.

In its sample, this clonotype was seen many times. V gene TRBV7-2 combines with J gene TRBJ2-1; possibly TRBD2 for D (6 bases). The CDR3 spans 16 residues. Trimming took 3 bases from V and 3 from J, leaving 15 bases between them. Germline CDR1 is SGHTA and CDR2 is FQGNSA. Here the CDR3 DNA reads TGTGCCAGCAGCTTTACGGGAGTGGGGAACTACAATGAGCAGTTCTTC. Translated: CASSFTGVGNYNEQFF. Full variable domain (remainder filled in from reference TRBV7-2 and TRBJ2-1): GAGVSQSPSNKVTEKGKDVELRCDPISGHTALYWYRQSLGQGLEFLIYFQGNSAPDKSGLPSDRFSAERTGGSVSTLTIQRTQQEDSAVYLCASSFTGVGNYNEQFFGPGTRLTVL.

This rearrangement joins TRBV4-3 to TRBJ2-7; D assignment may be TRBD1 or TRBD2 (5 bases each). This CDR3 comprises 18 residues. Trimming left V 0 bases short and J 0 bases short, with 18 bases between. Germline values: CDR1 LGHNA, CDR2 YSLEER. CDR3 nucleotides: TGCGCCAGCAGCCAAGAACCGAACCGGGACGGAGGCTCCTACGAGCAGTACTTC. Its translation is CASSQEPNRDGGSYEQYF.

The chain recombines TRBV6-1 with TRBJ1-2; 10 nucleotides align to TRBD1. Trimming removed 2 bases from V and 3 bases from J; junction bases left unmatched: 9. The length of the CDR3 is 17 residues. Germline assignment: CDR1 MNHNS and CDR2 SASEGT. CDR3 protein: CASSETGQGLMDYGYTF. The CDR3 region has the DNA TGTGCCAGCAGTGAAACGGGACAGGGGCTAATGGACTATGGCTACACCTTC.

The chain recombines TRBV23-1 with TRBJ2-1, with 8 bases lining up with TRBD1. TRBV23-1 is an ORF, and what it does is uncertain. This CDR3 has 14 residues. Losses at the gene ends were 1 base for V and 8 bases for J; bases not matched to a gene: 4. The chain's CDR3 is CASSQYRGKDEQFF. The CDR3 DNA reads as TGCGCCAGCAGTCAATACAGGGGGAAGGATGAGCAGTTCTTC.

The chain employs TRBV5-4 and TRBJ1-2; 7 bases align to TRBD1. CDR3 length: 13 amino acids. Germline CDR1 is SGHNT and CDR2 is YYREEE (reference sequence). Unmatched junction bases numbered 9, after V lost 5 bases and J lost 8 bases. Written as DNA, the CDR3 is TGTGCCAGCAGTCTTGACAGGGATCGAGGCTACACCTTC. Protein: CASSLDRDRGYTF.

The V and J genes are TRBV12-3 or TRBV12-4 and TRBJ1-1, with a weak D call TRBD1 (6 bases). V lost 7 bases, J lost 5 bases, and 20 bases lay in between. The CDR3 totals 15 residues. CDR3 in DNA: TGTGCCAGCACCACTACCCCGGGGGCGTGGACTGAAGCTTTCTTT. Protein sequence: CASTTTPGAWTEAFF.

This clonotype was recorded only once. The V call is TRBV19, the J call TRBJ2-1; 15 bases are shared with TRBD2. Germline-derived CDR1 and CDR2 are LNHDA and SQIVND (reference sequence). The CDR3 is made up of 17 amino acids. With 4 bases clipped from V and 8 bases from J, the junction kept 9 bases outside the gene matches. The CDR3 DNA reads as TGTGCCAGTAGTAGAAATGGACTAGCGGGGGGGGGGGATGAGCAGTTCTTC. It specifies CASSRNGLAGGGDEQFF.

This clonotype has a count of ten or more. The chain has TRBV7-3 and TRBJ1-1; 7 bases line up with TRBD1. The germline CDR1 and CDR2 sequences are SGHTA and FQGTGA. This CDR3 is built from 15 residues. V shed 0 bases, J shed 3 bases, and the junction held 4 bases outside the gene matches. The CDR3 protein is CASSLTAGGHTEAFF. The CDR3 DNA is TGTGCCAGCAGCTTAACCGCAGGGGGGCACACTGAAGCTTTCTTT.

This clonotype has ten or more counts. The genes are TRBV6-5 and TRBJ2-2; D is undetermined. The germline V and J ends were trimmed by 6 bases and 0 bases, with 14 bases remaining between them. The germline CDR1 and CDR2 sequences are MNHEY and SVGAGI. There are 16 residues in the CDR3. CDR3 in amino acids: CASRRTPHTNTGELFF. CDR3 nucleotide sequence: TGTGCCAGCAGACGTACCCCGCACACGAACACCGGGGAGCTGTTTTTT.

The table lists this clonotype with many counts. The chain joins TRBV7-2 to TRBJ2-1; 11 nucleotides agree with TRBD1. Germline loops: CDR1 SGHTA, CDR2 FQGNSA. V shed 1 base, J shed 7 bases, and the junction held 3 bases outside the gene matches. The CDR3 is made up of 15 amino acids. CDR3 DNA sequence: TGTGCCAGCAGCTTAGTGGGGACAGGGGGAAATGAGCAGTTCTTC. Translation: CASSLVGTGGNEQFF.

This clonotype has ten or more counts. V and J are TRBV12-3 or TRBV12-4 and TRBJ2-2; D uncertain. The CDR3 sequence is 17 residues long. V lost 0 bases, J lost 1 base, and 12 bases lay in between. CDR3 sequence (DNA): TGTGCCAGCAGTTTAGCAATCGGACCTCGGAACACCGGGGAGCTGTTTTTT. It translates to CASSLAIGPRNTGELFF.

This clonotype was counted ten times or more. This sequence joins TRBV5-1 and TRBJ1-2, with TRBD1 matching 9 bases. Germline CDR1 is SGHRS and CDR2 is YFSETQ. The CDR3 length is 12 residues. V was pared by 8 bases and J by 8 bases, with 7 bases of the junction left unmatched. The CDR3 here is CASGGQGGGYTF. CDR3 DNA sequence: TGCGCCAGTGGGGGACAGGGAGGAGGCTACACCTTC.

This chain connects TRBV2 to TRBJ1-5; D is unresolved. CDR3 length equals 14 residues. V was cut by 6 bases and J by 3 bases, with 12 bases left in between. The germline V gene has CDR1 SNHLY and CDR2 FYNNEI. DNA for the CDR3: TGTGCCAGCAGCCTCGGACTGGCCAATCAGCCCCAGCATTTT. This sequence encodes CASSLGLANQPQHF. The variable domain in full, with the rest retrieved from reference TRBV2 and TRBJ1-5, is EPEVTQTPSHQVTQMGQEVILRCVPISNHLYFYWYRQILGQKVEFLVSFYNNEISEKSEIFDDQFSVERPDGSNFTLKIRSTKLEDSAMYFCASSLGLANQPQHFGDGTRLSIL.